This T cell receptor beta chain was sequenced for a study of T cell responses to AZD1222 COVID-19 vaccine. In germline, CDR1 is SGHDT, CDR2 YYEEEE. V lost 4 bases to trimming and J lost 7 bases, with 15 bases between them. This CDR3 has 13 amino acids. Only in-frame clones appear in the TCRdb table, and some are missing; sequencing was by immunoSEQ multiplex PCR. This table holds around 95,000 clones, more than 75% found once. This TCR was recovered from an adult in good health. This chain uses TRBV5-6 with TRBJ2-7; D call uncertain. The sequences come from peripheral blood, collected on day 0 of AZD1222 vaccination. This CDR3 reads CASSQNRLGEQYF. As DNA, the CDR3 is TGTGCCAGCAGCCAGAATAGGTTGGGAGAGCAGTACTTC.